These 32 T cell receptor beta chains were sequenced from one sample in a study of cytomegalovirus exposure and HLA in healthy donors. The PCR was carried out with 60 Vbeta primers and 13 Jbeta primers. TCRdb's table, derived via immunoSEQ multiplex PCR, lists solely in-frame clones and lacks some. The sample includes about 170,000 clones, around 74% of them seen just once. Input material: PBMCs. The receptor source for this set is a female donor in good health and CMV-seronegative.

The V gene is TRBV7-8, the J gene TRBJ1-2, with D maybe TRBD1 (5 bases). V shed 2 bases and J shed 8 bases, with 12 bases lying between them. The length of the CDR3 is 13 residues. Per the germline V gene, CDR1 is SGHVS and CDR2 is FQNEAQ. CDR3 loop: CASSLPGVGGYTF. The CDR3 region has the DNA TGTGCCAGCAGCTTACCGGGGGTAGGGGGCTACACCTTC.

V gene TRBV6-1 combines with J gene TRBJ2-3, with 8 bases lining up with TRBD2. The J segment lost 1 base and the V segment lost 0 bases, leaving 6 bases of the junction unmatched. This CDR3 comprises 17 residues. The germline gives CDR1 MNHNS, CDR2 SASEGT. CDR3 residues: CASSEARIGRGTDTQYF. Here the CDR3 DNA reads TGTGCCAGCAGTGAAGCGCGTATCGGGAGGGGCACAGATACGCAGTATTTT.

This clone was counted a single time. The J gene is TRBJ2-7, the V gene TRBV9; D uncertain. The CDR3 runs to 13 residues. The germline CDR1 and CDR2 sequences are SGDLS and YYNGEE. Trimming took 0 bases from V and 3 from J, leaving 7 bases between them. The CDR3 DNA sequence: TGTGCCAGCAGCGTAGGGGCCGGCTACGAGCAGTACTTC. It yields the protein CASSVGAGYEQYF.

This clone appeared a few times. This CDR3 reads CASSTTGGATEAFF. As DNA, the CDR3 is TGTGCCAGTAGTACGACAGGGGGCGCAACTGAAGCTTTCTTT. The chain has TRBV19 and TRBJ1-1; TRBD1 matches 10 bases. The CDR3 has 14 amino acids. Germline CDR1 reads LNHDA; CDR2 reads SQIVND (reference sequence). V was clipped by 4 bases and J by 5 bases; unmatched bases: 4.

The chain couples TRBV25-1 to TRBJ2-5; possibly TRBD1 for D (7 bases). CDR1 and CDR2 from the germline V gene are MGHDK and SYGVNS. The CDR3 runs 13 residues. Trimming left V 4 bases short and J 5 bases short, with 11 bases between. CDR3: CASSVPGGETQYF. As DNA, the CDR3 is TGTGCCAGCAGTGTCCCAGGGGGGGAGACCCAGTACTTC.

J is TRBJ1-5 and V is TRBV7-9; possibly TRBD1 for D (5 bases). The CDR3 totals 15 residues. V gave up 1 base and J gave up 4 bases, with 11 bases separating them. The germline gives CDR1 SEHNR, CDR2 FQNEAQ (reference sequence). The CDR3 coding sequence is TGTGCCAGCAGCTTAGAAGGCCAGGGAAATCAGCCCCAGCATTTT. Protein sequence: CASSLEGQGNQPQHF. Full variable domain (rest looked up from reference TRBV7-9 and TRBJ1-5): DTGVSQNPRHKITKRGQNVTFRCDPISEHNRLYWYRQTLGQGPEFLTYFQNEAQLEKSRLLSDRFSAERPKGSFSTLEIQRTEQGDSAMYLCASSLEGQGNQPQHFGDGTRLSIL.

V is TRBV2 and J is TRBJ2-1; possibly TRBD1 for D (6 bases). V lost 5 bases and J lost 2, with 13 bases in between. There are 15 residues in the CDR3. From germline, CDR1 is SNHLY and CDR2 FYNNEI. The DNA of the CDR3 is TGTGCCAGCAGTTCCACAGGGATCACCTACAATGAGCAGTTCTTC. This encodes CASSSTGITYNEQFF.

This clone was recorded only once. The chain combines TRBV27 with TRBJ1-1; D gene unclear. Between the trimmed V and J ends, which lost 5 bases and 1 base, there was a span of 17 bases. The length of the CDR3 is 16 residues. In germline, CDR1 is MNHEY, CDR2 SMNVEV (reference sequence). The CDR3 bases are TGTGCCAGCAGTCTCTCGGTCCGCCAAGAGAACACTGAAGCTTTCTTT. This codes for CASSLSVRQENTEAFF.

A few counts support this clone. This chain joins TRBV5-1 and TRBJ2-7; weak D call: TRBD1 (7 bases). In germline, CDR1 is SGHRS, CDR2 YFSETQ. CDR3 length: 14 residues. The V end lost 4 bases, the J end lost 2 bases, and 13 bases lay between the germline ends. As DNA, the CDR3 is TGCGCCAGCAGCGCGGGACAGAGGGCCTACGAGCAGTACTTC. Its translation: CASSAGQRAYEQYF.

The V and J genes are TRBV19 and TRBJ1-6, with a possible D match to TRBD1 (5 bases). The ends were cut back, 3 bases at V and 8 bases at J, with 11 bases in the middle. Germline V gives CDR1 LNHDA, CDR2 SQIVND (reference sequence). The CDR3 is made up of 14 amino acids. The CDR3 is CASSIQGWDSPLHF. CDR3 DNA: TGTGCCAGTAGTATCCAGGGATGGGATTCACCCCTCCACTTT.

To note about this clone: Germline is not matched at one junction end, which may reflect a read error. The chain employs TRBV7-9 and TRBJ2-7; the match to TRBD2 covers 10 bases. Germline values: CDR1 SEHNR, CDR2 FQNEAQ (reference sequence). The CDR3 extends over 14 amino acids. The CDR3 DNA sequence: TGTTCCAGCAGCTCCGGGACTAGCGTTTACGAGCAGTACTTC. Encoded protein: CSSSSGTSVYEQYF.

The chain has TRBV9 and TRBJ2-7; D may be TRBD1 (6 bases). Germline V CDR1 and CDR2: SGDLS, YYNGEE. Trimming removed 0 bases from V and 2 bases from J, with 9 bases in between. This CDR3 is 14 amino acids long. The CDR3 region has the DNA TGTGCCAGCAGCGTAGGAACAGGGCCCTACGAGCAGTACTTC. Its protein is CASSVGTGPYEQYF.

The chain uses TRBV21-1 and TRBJ2-7; TRBD2 reflects the table's D call only, with no check against the DNA. TRBV21-1 is a known pseudogene. This CDR3 has 19 residues. CDR3 sequence reads: CASSKVSRTTTGPGGEQYF. The CDR3 nucleotides are TGTGCCAGCAGCAAAGTCTCAAGGACCACAACAGGACCGGGGGGCGAGCAGTACTTC.

This clone showed up just once. The J gene is TRBJ1-5, the V gene TRBV15, with D possibly being TRBD1 (5 bases). V lost 5 bases, J lost 7 bases, and 15 bases lay in between. Germline CDR1 and CDR2: LNHNV and YYDKDF (reference sequence). This CDR3 region has 14 residues. CDR3 bases: TGTGCCACCAGCCCGGCGGCAGGGCGGCAGCCCCAGCATTTT. Protein: CATSPAAGRQPQHF. The whole variable domain, filled in from reference TRBV15 and TRBJ1-5, reads DAMVIQNPRYQVTQFGKPVTLSCSQTLNHNVMYWYQQKSSQAPKLLFHYYDKDFNNEADTPDNFQSRRPNTSFCFLDIRSPGLGDTAMYLCATSPAAGRQPQHFGDGTRLSIL.

The chain carries TRBV5-1 and TRBJ1-3, with TRBD1 matching 9 bases. The V gene's germline CDR1 is SGHRS and CDR2 YFSETQ. CDR3 length: 15 amino acids. Unmatched junction bases numbered 6, after V lost 4 bases and J lost 4 bases. The CDR3 reads CASSRDRESGNTIYF. DNA for the CDR3: TGCGCCAGCAGCCGGGACAGGGAGTCCGGAAACACCATATATTTT.

This clone was observed a handful of times. Here the CDR3 reads CATRDRGETQYF. The CDR3 DNA sequence: TGTGCCACCAGGGACAGGGGGGAGACCCAGTACTTC. The rearrangement links TRBV2 to TRBJ2-5; 11 bases fit TRBD1. V shed 10 bases, J shed 5 bases, and the junction held 3 bases outside the gene matches. Germline CDR1 and CDR2: SNHLY and FYNNEI. This CDR3 is built from 12 residues.

A single count supports this clone. The junction shows a germline mismatch at one end, possibly a read error. This rearrangement joins TRBV6-5 to TRBJ1-1, with 7 bases lining up with TRBD1. Per the germline V gene, CDR1 is MNHEY and CDR2 is SVGAGI. This CDR3 spans 12 amino acids. CDR3 protein: CASKGANTEASF. In DNA, the CDR3 is TGTGCCAGCAAGGGGGCAAACACTGAAGCTTCCTTT.

The V gene is TRBV9, the J gene TRBJ2-5; 7 positions match TRBD2. V lost 2 bases and J lost 4; bases outside the gene matches: 5. Germline CDR1 SGDLS, CDR2 YYNGEE. The CDR3 runs to 14 residues. The CDR3 region has the DNA TGTGCCAGCAGCGTGTCGGGGACTACAGAGACCCAGTACTTC. As protein: CASSVSGTTETQYF.

The chain joins TRBV7-8 to TRBJ1-6; D is unclear. V lost 2 bases, J lost 8 bases, and 19 bases lay in between. CDR1 is SGHVS and CDR2 is FQNEAQ in the germline V gene. The CDR3 totals 17 residues. The CDR3 region has the DNA TGTGCCAGCAGCTTAAACATTGTCCCATCTGGCTATTCACCCCTCCACTTT. The encoded protein is CASSLNIVPSGYSPLHF.

The chain employs TRBV29-1 and TRBJ1-1; TRBD1 might be the D (5 bases). V was pared by 1 base and J by 1 base, with 13 bases between. Germline V gene lookup returns CDR1 SQVTM and CDR2 ANQGSEA. The CDR3 has 15 residues. CDR3 bases: TGCAGCGTTGAAGGGAGCGATGGGGCGAACACTGAAGCTTTCTTT. This gives the protein CSVEGSDGANTEAFF.

The rearrangement joins TRBV30 to TRBJ2-5, with D hard to call. TRBJ2-7 explains the end of the DNA better; the J call may be wrong. Germline V gene data show CDR1 as GTSNPN and CDR2 as SVGIG (reference sequence). This CDR3 has 11 residues. CDR3 bases: TGTGCCTGGAGTTTCCGCTACGAGCAGTACTTC. The encoded protein is CAWSFRYEQYF.

This chain links TRBV2 with TRBJ2-5; 9 bases are shared with TRBD2. CDR3 length: 14 amino acids. With 5 bases clipped from V and 3 bases from J, the junction kept 4 bases outside the gene matches. The germline gives CDR1 SNHLY, CDR2 FYNNEI. The CDR3: CASSYSSGEETQYF. The CDR3 region has the DNA TGTGCCAGCAGTTATTCTAGCGGGGAAGAGACCCAGTACTTC.

This chain links TRBV5-4 with TRBJ1-1; D might be TRBD1 (5 bases). Trimming removed 2 bases from V and 7 bases from J, with 12 bases in between. CDR3 size: 13 residues. CDR1 is SGHNT, CDR2 YYREEE, per germline (reference sequence). Here the CDR3 DNA reads TGTGCCAGCAGCTTTTTCGGAGGGGTTGAAGCTTTCTTT. This translates into CASSFFGGVEAFF.

The chain couples TRBV18 to TRBJ1-1; TRBD1 matches 9 bases. Germline values: CDR1 KGHSH, CDR2 LQKENI. V was clipped by 0 bases and J by 1 base; unmatched bases: 3. This CDR3 has 16 residues. CDR3 coding DNA: TGTGCCAGCTCACCACCGACAGGGGGTACGAACACTGAAGCTTTCTTT. This sequence encodes CASSPPTGGTNTEAFF.

The gene calls are TRBV21-1 and TRBJ2-5; the table gives TRBD1 as D, unverified against the DNA. TRBV21-1 is an annotated pseudogene. The CDR3 covers 14 residues. The CDR3 sequence: CASSKGLNQETQYF. CDR3 sequence (DNA): TGTGCCAGCAGCAAGGGGCTCAACCAAGAGACCCAGTACTTC.

V is TRBV6-5 and J is TRBJ1-2; no clear D. Trimming cost V 0 bases and J 7 bases, with 9 bases left between them. Germline V gene lookup returns CDR1 MNHEY and CDR2 SVGAGI. This CDR3 spans 13 amino acids. The DNA of the CDR3 is TGTGCCAGCAGTTACTCGAAAGCGGCTGGCTACACCTTC. It encodes CASSYSKAAGYTF.

This clone showed up just a few times. The V call is TRBV27, the J call TRBJ2-1; possibly TRBD2 for D (6 bases). This CDR3 region has 15 residues. Germline values: CDR1 MNHEY, CDR2 SMNVEV (reference sequence). V was shortened by 10 bases and J by 6 bases, with 22 bases between the two germline ends. The CDR3 spells CATHRGSGFFNEQFF. The CDR3 nucleotides are TGTGCCACCCATCGGGGGAGCGGTTTCTTCAATGAGCAGTTCTTC.

This clone was observed a single time. V usage is TRBV19 and J usage is TRBJ1-5; possibly TRBD1 for D (5 bases). CDR3 length: 14 residues. CDR1 and CDR2 (germline): LNHDA, SQIVND (reference sequence). Deletions cut 1 base from V and 9 bases from J, with 13 bases between. The CDR3: CASSIGTPGGPQHF. In DNA form, the CDR3 reads TGTGCCAGTAGTATAGGAACCCCGGGGGGGCCCCAGCATTTT.

The CDR3 coding sequence is TGCAGTGCCAGCCAGGGGGATACGCAGTATTTT. As protein: CSASQGDTQYF. The chain recombines TRBV20-1 with TRBJ2-3; a weak D match, TRBD1 (6 bases). Germline V CDR1 and CDR2: DFQATT, SNEGSKA (reference sequence). The CDR3 is 11 residues long. Trimming removed 6 bases at V and 6 bases at J, with 10 bases between.

The J gene is TRBJ2-7, the V gene TRBV7-6, with TRBD1 as a possible D gene (5 bases). Per germline, CDR1 SGHVS and CDR2 FNYEAQ. Trimming took off 0 bases at V and 7 bases at J, with 16 bases between the two ends. The CDR3 is made up of 15 amino acids. The CDR3 protein is CASSLAAGISEEQYF. The CDR3, as DNA: TGTGCCAGCAGCTTAGCTGCAGGGATTAGTGAGGAGCAGTACTTC. Complete variable domain (other parts from reference TRBV7-6 and TRBJ2-7): GAGVSQSPRYKVTKRGQDVALRCDPISGHVSLYWYRQALGQGPEFLTYFNYEAQQDKSGLPNDRFSAERPEGSISTLTIQRTEQRDSAMYRCASSLAAGISEEQYFGPGTRLTVT.

CDR3 amino acids: CASSRTGSNYEQYF. The CDR3 DNA follows: TGTGCCAGCAGCAGGACAGGGTCAAACTACGAGCAGTACTTC. The V gene is TRBV7-9, the J gene TRBJ2-7; 8 nucleotides match TRBD1. The J segment lost 3 bases and the V segment lost 5 bases, leaving 6 bases of the junction unmatched. CDR3 size: 14 residues. CDR1 SEHNR and CDR2 FQNEAQ come from the germline V gene (reference sequence).

This clone is a singleton in its sample. V is TRBV29-1 and J is TRBJ2-2, with 10 bases identical to TRBD2. There are 17 residues in the CDR3. V was clipped by 7 bases and J by 2 bases; unmatched bases: 13. Germline-derived CDR1 and CDR2 are SQVTM and ANQGSEA. The CDR3 loop is CSAAALAGATNTGELFF. In DNA form, the CDR3 reads TGCAGCGCCGCTGCTCTAGCGGGAGCGACAAACACCGGGGAGCTGTTTTTT.